Shown below are 4 T cell receptor beta chains from a single sample sequenced in a study of blood T cell repertoires in COVID-19. This table comes from immunoSEQ multiplex PCR, and its TCRdb copy is limited to in-frame clones, with some not included. The sample includes under 250,000 clones, 75% to 85% seen only once; the top ten take around 5.2%. What was sequenced was peripheral blood. These receptors all come from a human donor in a cohort sampled during active COVID-19.

The chain carries TRBV12-5 and TRBJ2-3; D might be TRBD2 (5 bases). Germline V gives CDR1 LGHNT, CDR2 FRNRAP. V lost 2 bases to trimming and J lost 1 base, with 13 bases between them. This CDR3 spans 16 amino acids. In DNA form, the CDR3 reads TGTGCTAGTGGTTTGTTCGGGTGGGGAGGCACAGATACGCAGTATTTT. It translates to CASGLFGWGGTDTQYF.

J is TRBJ2-5 and V is TRBV24-1, with TRBD1 matching 9 bases. V lost 3 bases to trimming and J lost 5 bases; unmatched junction nucleotides: 6. CDR3 length: 15 amino acids. Germline CDR1 KGHDR, CDR2 SFDVKD. The CDR3 spells CATSDRDRDSETQYF. The CDR3 bases are TGTGCCACCAGTGATCGGGACAGGGATTCTGAGACCCAGTACTTC.

The V and J genes are TRBV5-6 and TRBJ1-2; 7 bases match TRBD1. The CDR3 consists of 14 residues. The V gene's germline CDR1 is SGHDT and CDR2 YYEEEE. V lost 0 bases and J lost 1; bases outside the gene matches: 0. CDR3: CASSLGQGNYGYTF. The CDR3 nucleotides are TGTGCCAGCAGCTTGGGACAGGGTAACTATGGCTACACCTTC.

The J gene is TRBJ2-7, the V gene TRBV7-6, with D possibly TRBD1 on 6 matching bases. This CDR3 is built from 14 residues. Trimming took off 1 base at V and 0 bases at J, with 7 bases between the two ends. Germline V gene data show CDR1 as SGHVS and CDR2 as FNYEAQ. This chain's CDR3 is CASSLEQGSYEQYF. The CDR3 coding sequence is TGTGCCAGCAGCTTAGAACAGGGCTCCTACGAGCAGTACTTC.